This T cell receptor beta chain was recovered during a study of blood T cell repertoires in COVID-19. This clone was recorded a few times. Clones were sequenced by immunoSEQ multiplex PCR, and TCRdb holds only the in-frame ones, with some missing. The sample records 270,000 or so clones, 82% being singletons. The sequenced material came from peripheral blood. The sequence derives from a woman aged 18-29 years with acute or convalescent COVID-19.

This CDR3 reads CASSLGQGILSTEAFF. As DNA, the CDR3 is TGTGCCAGCAGCTTGGGGCAGGGGATCTTGAGCACTGAAGCTTTCTTT. V usage is TRBV5-4 and J usage is TRBJ1-1; the D gene is possibly TRBD1 (6 bases). The CDR3 sequence is 16 residues long. CDR1 is SGHNT and CDR2 is YYREEE in the germline V gene (reference sequence). Trimming pared 0 bases from V and 4 bases from J, leaving 16 bases between.